This T cell receptor (beta chain) is drawn from a study of blood T cell repertoires in COVID-19. About the research overall: Samples of COVID-19 (acute and convalescent) were obtained from the United States, Italy and Spain.

Some clones are missing from TCRdb's copy, which holds only in-frame ones; the method was immunoSEQ multiplex PCR. Among 21,000 or so clones listed, around 89% were seen once. CDR1 is PRHDT, CDR2 FYEKMQ, per germline (reference sequence). V dropped 3 bases and J dropped 10 bases, with 9 bases sitting between them. The CDR3 runs to 12 residues. The V and J genes are TRBV13 and TRBJ1-4, with D uncertain. The sample was peripheral blood. The sequence came from a man in his sixties or seventies with active COVID-19. The chain's CDR3 is CASSFMSGKLFF. CDR3 nucleotides: TGTGCCAGCAGCTTTATGTCCGGAAAACTGTTTTTT.